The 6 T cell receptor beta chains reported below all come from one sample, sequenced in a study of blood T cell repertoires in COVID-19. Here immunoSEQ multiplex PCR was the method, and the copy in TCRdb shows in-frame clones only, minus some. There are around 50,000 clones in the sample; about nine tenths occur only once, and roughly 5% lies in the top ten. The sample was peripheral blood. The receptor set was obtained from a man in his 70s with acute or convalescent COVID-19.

The CDR3 region has the DNA TGTGCCAGCAGCTTTCCGGGACAGGGGAACATTCAGTACTTC. Protein product: CASSFPGQGNIQYF. The gene calls are TRBV7-9 and TRBJ2-4; 10 nucleotides match TRBD1. There are 14 residues in the CDR3. Germline CDR1 reads SEHNR; CDR2 reads FQNEAQ (reference sequence). The V segment lost 3 bases and the J segment 7 bases; nucleotides outside the gene matches: 3.

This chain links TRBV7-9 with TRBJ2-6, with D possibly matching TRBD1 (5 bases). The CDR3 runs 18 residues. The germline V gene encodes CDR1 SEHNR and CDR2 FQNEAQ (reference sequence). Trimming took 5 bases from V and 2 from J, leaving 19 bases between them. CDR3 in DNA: TGTGCCAGCAGCGGTACCTGGACATATCCAGCTGGGGCCAACGTCCTGACTTTC. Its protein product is CASSGTWTYPAGANVLTF.

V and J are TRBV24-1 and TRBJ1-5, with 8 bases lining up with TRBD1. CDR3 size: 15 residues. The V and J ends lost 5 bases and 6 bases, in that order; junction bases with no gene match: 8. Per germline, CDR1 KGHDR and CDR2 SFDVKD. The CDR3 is CATSASGGGSQPQHF. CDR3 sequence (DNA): TGTGCCACCAGTGCCTCAGGGGGCGGGAGTCAGCCCCAGCATTTT.

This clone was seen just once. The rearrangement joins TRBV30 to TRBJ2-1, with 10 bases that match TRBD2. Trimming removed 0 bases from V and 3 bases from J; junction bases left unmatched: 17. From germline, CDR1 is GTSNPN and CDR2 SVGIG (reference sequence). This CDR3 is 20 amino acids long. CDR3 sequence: CAWSVLASGGRKFRYNEQFF. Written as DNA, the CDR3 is TGTGCCTGGAGTGTACTGGCTAGCGGGGGACGCAAATTTCGCTACAATGAGCAGTTCTTC.

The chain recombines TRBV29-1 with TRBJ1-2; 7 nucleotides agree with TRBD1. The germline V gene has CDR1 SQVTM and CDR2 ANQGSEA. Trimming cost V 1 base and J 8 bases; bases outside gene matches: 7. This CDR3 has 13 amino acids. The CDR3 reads CSVEARGRRGYTF. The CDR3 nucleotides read TGCAGCGTTGAAGCTAGGGGGCGAAGGGGCTACACCTTC.

Here the CDR3 reads CSASRPGQGDGELFF. CDR3 nucleotides: TGCAGTGCTAGTAGGCCGGGACAGGGGGACGGGGAGCTGTTTTTT. V gene TRBV20-1 combines with J gene TRBJ2-2, with TRBD1 matching 11 bases. The CDR3 is 15 residues long. Germline trimming cut 3 bases from V and 7 bases from J; bases unmatched to any gene: 7. Germline assignment: CDR1 DFQATT and CDR2 SNEGSKA (reference sequence).